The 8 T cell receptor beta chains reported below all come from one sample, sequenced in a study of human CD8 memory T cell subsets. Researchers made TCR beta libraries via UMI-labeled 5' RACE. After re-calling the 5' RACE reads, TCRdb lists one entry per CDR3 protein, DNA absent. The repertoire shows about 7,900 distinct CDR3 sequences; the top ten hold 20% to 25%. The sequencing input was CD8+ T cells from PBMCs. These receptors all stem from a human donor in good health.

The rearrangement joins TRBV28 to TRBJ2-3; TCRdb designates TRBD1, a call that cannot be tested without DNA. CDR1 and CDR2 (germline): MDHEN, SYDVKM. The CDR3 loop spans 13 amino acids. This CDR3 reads CASSLVPPHTQYF.

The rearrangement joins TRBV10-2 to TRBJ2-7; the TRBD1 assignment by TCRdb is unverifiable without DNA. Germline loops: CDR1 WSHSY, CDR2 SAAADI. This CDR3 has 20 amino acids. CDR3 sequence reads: CASSEVSGQGLQIYSYEQYF.

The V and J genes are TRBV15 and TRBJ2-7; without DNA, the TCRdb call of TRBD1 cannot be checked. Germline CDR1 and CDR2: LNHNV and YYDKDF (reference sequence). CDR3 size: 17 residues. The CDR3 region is CATSRDRATGGIYEQYF.

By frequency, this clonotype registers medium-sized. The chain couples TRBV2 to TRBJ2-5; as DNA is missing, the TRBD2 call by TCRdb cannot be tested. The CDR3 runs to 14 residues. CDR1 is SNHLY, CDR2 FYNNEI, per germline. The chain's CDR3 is CASSYQRGQETQYF.

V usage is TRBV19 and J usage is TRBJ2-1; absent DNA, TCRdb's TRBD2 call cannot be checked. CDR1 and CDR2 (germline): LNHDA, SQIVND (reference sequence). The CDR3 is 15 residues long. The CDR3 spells CASRIGTSGYNEQFF. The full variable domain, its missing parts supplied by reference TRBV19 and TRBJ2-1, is DGGITQSPKYLFRKEGQNVTLSCEQNLNHDAMYWYRQDPGQGLRLIYYSQIVNDFQKGDIAEGYSVSREKKESFPLTVTSAQKNPTAFYLCASRIGTSGYNEQFFGPGTRLTVL.

The CDR3 reads CASSSTRYEQYF. This rearrangement joins TRBV28 to TRBJ2-7. CDR1 is MDHEN and CDR2 is SYDVKM in the germline V gene. This CDR3 is 12 amino acids long.

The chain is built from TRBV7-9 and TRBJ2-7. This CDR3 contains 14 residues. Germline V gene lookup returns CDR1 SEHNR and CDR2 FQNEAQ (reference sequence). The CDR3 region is CASSLDPKGYEQYF.

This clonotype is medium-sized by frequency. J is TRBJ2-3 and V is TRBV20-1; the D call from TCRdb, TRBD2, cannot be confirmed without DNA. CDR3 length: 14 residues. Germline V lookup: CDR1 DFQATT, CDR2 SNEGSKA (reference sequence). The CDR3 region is CSARTLAGGYTQYF.